These 27 T cell receptor beta chains came from one sample sequenced in a study of blood T cell repertoires in COVID-19. Profiling relied on immunoSEQ multiplex PCR, and the TCRdb table lists in-frame clones only, not all of them. The table shows hundreds of thousands of clones, with roughly 90% occurring only once. The sample comprised peripheral blood. These receptors all come from a woman aged 25 to 39 with acute or convalescent COVID-19.

The V and J genes are TRBV4-2 and TRBJ2-5, with D unclear. The V end lost 0 bases, the J end lost 1 base, and 9 bases lay between the germline ends. This CDR3 contains 15 residues. CDR1 LGHNA and CDR2 YNFKEQ come from the germline V gene. The CDR3 DNA sequence: TGTGCCAGCAGCCAAGAGAACTCCCCCCAAGAGACCCAGTACTTC. Amino acid sequence: CASSQENSPQETQYF.

The J gene is TRBJ1-6, the V gene TRBV7-8; weak D call: TRBD1 (6 bases). Germline CDR1 is SGHVS and CDR2 is FQNEAQ. The CDR3 is made up of 17 amino acids. Trimming took off 5 bases at V and 0 bases at J, with 14 bases between the two ends. CDR3 sequence reads: CASSRRRGHSYNSPLHF. The CDR3 bases are TGTGCCAGCAGCCGACGGCGGGGGCACTCCTATAATTCACCCCTCCACTTT. Supplemented by reference TRBV7-8 and TRBJ1-6, the full variable domain reads GAGVSQSPRYKVAKRGQDVALRCDPISGHVSLFWYQQALGQGPEFLTYFQNEAQLDKSGLPSDRFFAERPEGSVSTLKIQRTQQEDSAVYLCASSRRRGHSYNSPLHFGNGTRLTVT.

This chain joins TRBV7-9 and TRBJ2-2, with 12 positions matching TRBD2. Unmatched junction bases numbered 8, after V lost 6 bases and J lost 6 bases. The CDR3 consists of 16 residues. Germline values: CDR1 SEHNR, CDR2 FQNEAQ (reference sequence). The CDR3 nucleotides read TGTGCCAGCAGTACGACTAGCGGGAGAGCGGCCGGGGAGCTGTTTTTT. This translates into CASSTTSGRAAGELFF.

This chain links TRBV3-1 (or the pseudogene TRBV3-2) with TRBJ2-7; no clear D gene. CDR3 length: 14 residues. Germline loops: CDR1 LGHDT, CDR2 YNNKEL (reference sequence). V was clipped by 1 base and J by 2 bases, with 9 bases between them. Here the CDR3 reads CASSQALSTYEQYF. The CDR3 nucleotides read TGTGCCAGCAGCCAAGCTCTGAGTACCTACGAGCAGTACTTC.

The J gene is TRBJ2-2, the V gene TRBV25-1; D is possibly TRBD1 (6 bases). Between the trimmed V and J ends, which lost 3 bases and 0 bases, there was a span of 11 bases. This CDR3 comprises 16 residues. Per germline, CDR1 MGHDK and CDR2 SYGVNS. CDR3 amino acids: CASSEDRLSNTGELFF. DNA of the CDR3: TGTGCCAGCAGTGAGGACAGACTCTCGAACACCGGGGAGCTGTTTTTT.

The chain has TRBV19 and TRBJ2-5, with a tentative D call TRBD2 (5 bases). CDR3 length: 15 amino acids. Between the trimmed V and J ends, which lost 7 bases and 4 bases, there was a span of 19 bases. CDR1 and CDR2 from the germline V gene are LNHDA and SQIVND (reference sequence). In nucleotides, the CDR3 is TGTGCCAGTAATTCGAGGGTTCATGGGTTAGAGACCCAGTACTTC. Its translation: CASNSRVHGLETQYF. The entire variable domain, with the rest obtained from reference TRBV19 and TRBJ2-5, is as follows: DGGITQSPKYLFRKEGQNVTLSCEQNLNHDAMYWYRQDPGQGLRLIYYSQIVNDFQKGDIAEGYSVSREKKESFPLTVTSAQKNPTAFYLCASNSRVHGLETQYFGPGTRLLVL.

The chain couples TRBV25-1 to TRBJ1-2; D gene unclear. CDR3 length: 15 amino acids. V was cut by 5 bases and J by 8 bases, with 21 bases left in between. The V gene's germline CDR1 is MGHDK and CDR2 SYGVNS. The CDR3 spells CASSYRESPTGGYTF. In nucleotides, the CDR3 is TGTGCCAGCAGTTACCGAGAGTCCCCAACGGGGGGCTACACCTTC.

This chain links TRBV7-2 with TRBJ1-5, with D possibly TRBD1 on 5 matching bases. The CDR3 loop spans 14 amino acids. Germline-derived CDR1 and CDR2 are SGHTA and FQGNSA. Trimming took 5 bases from V and 7 from J, leaving 15 bases between them. CDR3 in DNA: TGTGCCAGCAGCCTTTCGGGGGGAGACCAGCCCCAGCATTTT. This codes for CASSLSGGDQPQHF.

This chain links TRBV9 with TRBJ2-2; TRBD2 agrees at 16 bases. V was clipped by 0 bases and J by 4 bases; unmatched bases: 15. Germline assignment: CDR1 SGDLS and CDR2 YYNGEE. CDR3 length equals 22 residues. CDR3 coding DNA: TGTGCCAGCAGCGTAGCTACGCGGGTGGGACTAGCGGGAGGGCCCCCCACCGGGGAGCTGTTTTTT. Translation: CASSVATRVGLAGGPPTGELFF.

This chain links TRBV10-3 with TRBJ2-2, with 9 positions matching TRBD1. Germline lookup yields CDR1 ENHRY and CDR2 SYGVKD. The CDR3 sequence is 15 residues long. V shed 5 bases and J 4 bases; nucleotides not matched to a gene: 5. CDR3: CAISIQGAPTGELFF. CDR3 nucleotide sequence: TGTGCCATCAGTATACAGGGGGCGCCCACCGGGGAGCTGTTTTTT.

CDR3 DNA: TGTGCCAGTAGTCCAGGGGGACAGAGAGTTAACTATGGCTACACCTTC. Translating it yields CASSPGGQRVNYGYTF. V usage is TRBV19 and J usage is TRBJ1-2; 7 positions agree with TRBD1. V was pared by 5 bases and J by 1 base, with 10 bases of the junction left unmatched. Germline V gives CDR1 LNHDA, CDR2 SQIVND (reference sequence). This CDR3 is built from 16 residues.

This clone was observed once. The genes are TRBV12-3 or TRBV12-4 and TRBJ1-5, with a possible D match to TRBD1 (6 bases). This CDR3 has 13 amino acids. Trimming removed 6 bases from V and 9 bases from J, with 15 bases in between. The chain's CDR3 is CASSRTDFGPQHF. The CDR3 nucleotides read TGTGCCAGCAGCCGGACAGATTTTGGGCCCCAGCATTTT.

The V call is TRBV13, the J call TRBJ2-7, with 13 nucleotides matching TRBD2. The CDR3 runs 18 residues. The junction had 13 bases not matched to a gene; V was cut back by 7 bases and J by 1 base. The germline V gene encodes CDR1 PRHDT and CDR2 FYEKMQ (reference sequence). The CDR3 DNA follows: TGTGCCAGCAAACGACTAGCGGGAGGAGCGGGCCGGTCCTACGAGCAGTACTTC. Amino acids: CASKRLAGGAGRSYEQYF.

For the CDR3, the DNA is TGTGCCAGCAGTTTAAACAGGGGTAACAATCAGCCCCAGCATTTT. Residues: CASSLNRGNNQPQHF. The chain carries TRBV27 and TRBJ1-5; 7 bases match TRBD1. The CDR3 has 15 residues. J lost 3 bases, V lost 2 bases, and 4 bases had no gene match. CDR1 and CDR2 (germline): MNHEY, SMNVEV (reference sequence).

The chain is built from TRBV19 and TRBJ2-3; weak D call: TRBD1 (5 bases). Trimming left V 5 bases short and J 0 bases short, with 15 bases between. CDR1 is LNHDA and CDR2 is SQIVND in the germline V gene (reference sequence). The CDR3 sequence is 16 residues long. CDR3 amino acids: CASSGQIPRSTDTQYF. Written as DNA, the CDR3 is TGTGCCAGTAGTGGACAAATCCCACGAAGCACAGATACGCAGTATTTT. The whole variable domain, filled in from reference TRBV19 and TRBJ2-3, reads DGGITQSPKYLFRKEGQNVTLSCEQNLNHDAMYWYRQDPGQGLRLIYYSQIVNDFQKGDIAEGYSVSREKKESFPLTVTSAQKNPTAFYLCASSGQIPRSTDTQYFGPGTRLTVL.

In this sample, this clone turned up a few times. Written as DNA, the CDR3 is TGTGCCAGCACCGCAGGGGTTAGCTCCTATAATTCACCCCTCCACTTT. It translates to CASTAGVSSYNSPLHF. J is TRBJ1-6 and V is TRBV6-6; tentatively, D is TRBD1 (6 bases). This CDR3 is 16 amino acids long. Germline-derived CDR1 and CDR2 are MNHNY and SVGAGI (reference sequence). Trimming took 7 bases from V and 0 from J, leaving 13 bases between them.

This clone occurred a few times. This sequence joins TRBV11-2 and TRBJ2-2; TRBD1 is a possible D gene (5 bases). The V gene lost 3 bases and the J gene lost 0 bases, with 17 bases spanning the gap. This CDR3 region has 18 residues. In germline, CDR1 is SGHAT, CDR2 FQNNGV. CDR3 sequence (DNA): TGTGCCAGCAGCTTGTGGACACCCAAAACCTCGAACACCGGGGAGCTGTTTTTT. The encoded protein is CASSLWTPKTSNTGELFF.

The rearrangement uses TRBV14 and TRBJ2-7, with TRBD1 identical over 8 bases. CDR3 length equals 14 residues. V was clipped by 3 bases and J by 2 bases; unmatched bases: 3. Looked up from germline, CDR1 is SGHDN and CDR2 is FVKESK. CDR3 in DNA: TGTGCCAGCAGCCATTGGGGACAGGCCTACGAGCAGTACTTC. Protein: CASSHWGQAYEQYF.

In its sample, this clone was seen a few times. V usage is TRBV30 and J usage is TRBJ2-1, with 8 bases fitting TRBD1. Germline loops: CDR1 GTSNPN, CDR2 SVGIG (reference sequence). V lost 6 bases and J lost 3; bases outside the gene matches: 10. This CDR3 spans 15 amino acids. CDR3 loop: CACITGTGIYNEQFF. The CDR3 nucleotides are TGTGCCTGTATTACCGGGACAGGAATCTACAATGAGCAGTTCTTC.

The chain has TRBV29-1 and TRBJ1-2, with no clear D. The germline V gene has CDR1 SQVTM and CDR2 ANQGSEA. V was pared by 4 bases and J by 4 bases, with 10 bases between. There are 12 residues in the CDR3. CDR3 nucleotides: TGCAGCGTTGGGCAGGTCGGCTATGGCTACACCTTC. It translates to CSVGQVGYGYTF.

The chain combines TRBV5-1 with TRBJ2-2; 14 bases are a match to TRBD2. There are 15 residues in the CDR3. Germline V gene data show CDR1 as SGHRS and CDR2 as YFSETQ. Trimming took 4 bases from V and 6 from J; bases not matched to a gene: 2. CDR3 coding DNA: TGCGCCAGCAGCCCGGGACTAGCGGGAGCCGGGGAGCTGTTTTTT. This codes for CASSPGLAGAGELFF.

The chain has TRBV30 and TRBJ2-2, with D unresolved. Germline CDR1 is GTSNPN and CDR2 is SVGIG (reference sequence). V was pared by 4 bases and J by 6 bases, with 15 bases between. The CDR3 sequence is 14 residues long. The CDR3 bases are TGTGCCTGGATACGCTTGGGCTCAGCCGGGGAGCTGTTTTTT. Protein: CAWIRLGSAGELFF.

This chain uses TRBV23-1 with TRBJ2-5, with a weak D call TRBD1 (5 bases). Being an ORF, TRBV23-1 has a function that is uncertain. The length of the CDR3 is 16 residues. The V end lost 0 bases, the J end lost 4 bases, and 15 bases lay between the germline ends. CDR3 coding DNA: TGCGCCAGCAGTCAATCGAATTTAGGGGTTCGAGAGACCCAGTACTTC. Translating gives CASSQSNLGVRETQYF.

The V and J genes are TRBV19 and TRBJ1-5; 8 positions agree with TRBD1. Per the germline V gene, CDR1 is LNHDA and CDR2 is SQIVND (reference sequence). The trim removed 7 bases at V and 4 bases at J, leaving 9 bases unmatched. The CDR3 spans 15 residues. This CDR3 is CASTPTGGGNQPQHF. CDR3 DNA: TGTGCCAGTACCCCAACAGGGGGAGGTAATCAGCCCCAGCATTTT.

This sequence joins TRBV13 and TRBJ1-5, with D unresolved. Trimming cost V 5 bases and J 0 bases, with 11 bases left between them. The germline gives CDR1 PRHDT, CDR2 FYEKMQ (reference sequence). CDR3 length: 15 residues. CDR3 region: CASSRVFSSNQPQHF. The CDR3 DNA reads as TGTGCCAGCAGCCGAGTTTTCTCTAGCAATCAGCCCCAGCATTTT.

CDR3 coding DNA: TGTGCCAGCAGCCGGCCGATAGCGGGAGGGAAAGAGACCCAGTACTTC. Translating gives CASSRPIAGGKETQYF. The chain combines TRBV3-1 (or the pseudogene TRBV3-2) with TRBJ2-5, with TRBD2 identical over 11 bases. The J segment lost 3 bases and the V segment lost 4 bases, leaving 7 bases of the junction unmatched. CDR3 length: 16 amino acids. In germline, CDR1 is LGHDT, CDR2 YNNKEL (reference sequence).

Concerning this clone itself: The junction departs from germline at one end; a sequencing error may be responsible. The chain recombines TRBV7-7 with TRBJ2-1, with D perhaps TRBD1 (7 bases). Germline V gene sequence: CDR1 SSHAT, CDR2 FNYEAQ (reference sequence). The CDR3 is 16 amino acids. The DNA of the CDR3 is TGTGCTAGCAGCCGATACAGGGGAGGAAGCCACAATGAGCAGTTCTTC. This gives the protein CASSRYRGGSHNEQFF.